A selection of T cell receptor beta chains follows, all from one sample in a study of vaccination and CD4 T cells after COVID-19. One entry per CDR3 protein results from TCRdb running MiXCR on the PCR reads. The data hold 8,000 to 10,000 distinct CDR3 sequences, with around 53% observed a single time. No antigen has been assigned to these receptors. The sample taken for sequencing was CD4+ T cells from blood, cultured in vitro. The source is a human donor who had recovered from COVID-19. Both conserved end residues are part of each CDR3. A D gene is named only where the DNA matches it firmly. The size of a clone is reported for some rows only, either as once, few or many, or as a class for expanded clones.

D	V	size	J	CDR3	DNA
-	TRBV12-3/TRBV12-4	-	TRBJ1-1	CASSLTENTEAFF	TGTGCCAGCAGCCTTACAGAGAACACTGAAGCTTTCTTT
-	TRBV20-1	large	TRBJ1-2	CSANDRHEGDYGYTF	TGCAGTGCCAACGATCGACACGAGGGGGACTATGGCTACACCTTC
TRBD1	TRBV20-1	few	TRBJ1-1	CSARVSGQGWTEAFF	TGCAGTGCTAGAGTTTCCGGACAGGGGTGGACTGAAGCTTTCTTT
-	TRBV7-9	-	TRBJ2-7	CASSANRGPNYEQYF	TGTGCCAGCAGCGCCAACCGGGGGCCCAACTACGAGCAGTACTTC
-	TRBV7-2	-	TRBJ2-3	CASSLEGRGTDTQYF	TGTGCCAGCAGCTTAGAAGGGCGAGGCACAGATACGCAGTATTTT
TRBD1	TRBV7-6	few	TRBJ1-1	CASSLGGQGPGAEAFF	TGTGCCAGCAGCTTAGGGGGACAGGGGCCAGGCGCTGAAGCTTTCTTT
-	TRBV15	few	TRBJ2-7	CATSRHIQGPLEQYF	TGTGCCACCAGCAGACATATTCAGGGACCCCTCGAGCAGTACTTC
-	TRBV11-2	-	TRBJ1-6	CASTSEGNNSPLHF	TGTGCCAGCACCTCGGAGGGAAATAACTCACCCCTCCACTTT
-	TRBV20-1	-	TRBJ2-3	CSARPGRLNTQYF	TGCAGTGCTAGGCCGGGACGCTTAAATACGCAGTATTTT
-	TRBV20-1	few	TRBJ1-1	CSANRIGGTEAFF	TGCAGTGCTAACCGCATCGGGGGCACTGAAGCTTTCTTT
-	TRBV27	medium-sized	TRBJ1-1	CASSLFGTNTEAFF	TGTGCCAGCAGTTTATTTGGGACAAACACTGAAGCTTTCTTT
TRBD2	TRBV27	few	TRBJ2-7	CASSLVVSGGSYEQYF	TGTGCCAGCAGTTTAGTCGTTAGCGGGGGTTCCTACGAGCAGTACTTC
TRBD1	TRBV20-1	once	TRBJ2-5	CSATRTGRETQYF	TGCAGTGCTACCCGGACAGGGAGGGAGACCCAGTACTTC
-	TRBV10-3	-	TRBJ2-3	CAISESGRGPPDTQYF	TGTGCCATCAGTGAGTCGGGTAGGGGACCCCCTGATACGCAGTATTTT
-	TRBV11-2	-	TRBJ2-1	CASSLDRGPNSYNEQFF	TGTGCCAGCAGCTTAGATCGGGGACCAAACTCCTACAATGAGCAGTTCTTC
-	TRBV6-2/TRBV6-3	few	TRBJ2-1	CASSYVQGRGASYNEQFF	TGTGCCAGCAGTTATGTCCAAGGAAGGGGCGCTTCCTACAATGAGCAGTTCTTC
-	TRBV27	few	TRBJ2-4	CASSSGNIQYF	TGTGCCAGCAGCTCCGGGAACATTCAGTACTTC
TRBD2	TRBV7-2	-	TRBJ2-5	CASSQNSGRGETQYF	TGTGCCAGCAGCCAAAATAGCGGGAGGGGAGAGACCCAGTACTTC
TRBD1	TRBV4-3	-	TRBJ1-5	CASSQGATGEVGPQHF	TGCGCCAGCAGCCAAGGGGCGACAGGGGAGGTAGGGCCCCAGCATTTT
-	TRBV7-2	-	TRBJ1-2	CASSLDGNYGYTF	TGTGCCAGCAGCTTAGACGGAAACTATGGCTACACCTTC
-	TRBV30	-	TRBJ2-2	CAWSVLVGINTGELFF	TGTGCCTGGAGTGTATTGGTGGGGATCAACACCGGGGAGCTGTTTTTT
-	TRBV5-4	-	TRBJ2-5	CASSGTVQETQYF	TGTGCCAGCAGCGGGACGGTACAAGAGACCCAGTACTTC
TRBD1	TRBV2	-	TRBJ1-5	CASSGQGVYQPQHF	TGTGCCAGCAGTGGACAGGGGGTTTATCAGCCCCAGCATTTT
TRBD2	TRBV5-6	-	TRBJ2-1	CASSLRTSRSSYNEQFF	TGTGCCAGCAGCCTCCGGACTAGCAGGAGCTCCTACAATGAGCAGTTCTTC
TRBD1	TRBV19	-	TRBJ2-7	CASRGRTGRVYEQYF	TGTGCCAGCAGGGGCCGGACAGGGAGAGTCTACGAGCAGTACTTC
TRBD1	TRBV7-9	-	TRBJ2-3	CASSPLTGRPRTDTQYF	TGTGCCAGCAGCCCCTTGACAGGGAGACCGCGCACAGATACGCAGTATTTT
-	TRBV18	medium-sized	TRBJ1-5	CASSPISDQPQHF	TGTGCCAGCTCACCAATTTCAGACCAGCCCCAGCATTTT
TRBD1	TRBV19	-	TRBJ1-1	CASSVPNRGISVAFF	TGTGCCAGTAGTGTTCCCAACAGGGGGATTTCCGTGGCTTTCTTT
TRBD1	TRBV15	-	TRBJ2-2	CATARKGAVGELFF	TGTGCCACTGCTCGAAAGGGGGCGGTCGGGGAGCTGTTTTTT